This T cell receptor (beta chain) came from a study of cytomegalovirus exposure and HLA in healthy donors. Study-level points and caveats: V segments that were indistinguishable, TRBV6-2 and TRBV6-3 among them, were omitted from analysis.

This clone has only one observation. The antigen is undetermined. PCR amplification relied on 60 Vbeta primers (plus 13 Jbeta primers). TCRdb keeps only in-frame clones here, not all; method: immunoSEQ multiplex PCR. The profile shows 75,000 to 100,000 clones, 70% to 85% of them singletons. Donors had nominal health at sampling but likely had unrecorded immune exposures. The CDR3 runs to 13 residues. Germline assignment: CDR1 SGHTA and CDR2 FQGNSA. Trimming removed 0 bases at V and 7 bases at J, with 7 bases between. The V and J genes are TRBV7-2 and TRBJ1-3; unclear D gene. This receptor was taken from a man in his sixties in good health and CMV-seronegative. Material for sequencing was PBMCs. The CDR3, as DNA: TGTGCCAGCAGCTTAGCCAGTGTTAACACCATATATTTT. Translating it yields CASSLASVNTIYF. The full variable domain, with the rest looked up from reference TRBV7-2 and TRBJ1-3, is GAGVSQSPSNKVTEKGKDVELRCDPISGHTALYWYRQSLGQGLEFLIYFQGNSAPDKSGLPSDRFSAERTGGSVSTLTIQRTQQEDSAVYLCASSLASVNTIYFGEGSWLTVV.